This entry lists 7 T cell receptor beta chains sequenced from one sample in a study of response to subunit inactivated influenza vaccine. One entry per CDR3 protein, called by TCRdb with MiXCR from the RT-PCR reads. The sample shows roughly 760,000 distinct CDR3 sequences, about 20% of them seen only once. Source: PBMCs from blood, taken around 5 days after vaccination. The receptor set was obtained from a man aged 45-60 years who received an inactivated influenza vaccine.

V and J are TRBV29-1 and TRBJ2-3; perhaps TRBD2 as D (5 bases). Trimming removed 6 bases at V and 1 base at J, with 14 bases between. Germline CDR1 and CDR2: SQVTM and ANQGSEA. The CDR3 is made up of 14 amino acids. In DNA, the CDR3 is TGCAGCGTGGAGGACGGACTGGGCACAGATACGCAGTATTTT. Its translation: CSVEDGLGTDTQYF.

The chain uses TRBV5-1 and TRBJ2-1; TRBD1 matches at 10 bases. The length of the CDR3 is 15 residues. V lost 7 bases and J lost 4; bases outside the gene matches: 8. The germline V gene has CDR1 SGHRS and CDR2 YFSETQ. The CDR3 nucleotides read TGCGCCAGCGGGGGGACAGGGGCTTCATACAATGAGCAGTTCTTC. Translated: CASGGTGASYNEQFF.

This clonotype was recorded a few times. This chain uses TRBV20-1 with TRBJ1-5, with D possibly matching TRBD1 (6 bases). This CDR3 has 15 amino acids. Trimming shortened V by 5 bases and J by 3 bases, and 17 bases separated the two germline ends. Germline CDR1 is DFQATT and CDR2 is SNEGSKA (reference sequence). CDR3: CSACPSGTINQPQHF. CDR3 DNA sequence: TGCAGTGCTTGCCCTTCCGGGACAATCAATCAGCCCCAGCATTTT.

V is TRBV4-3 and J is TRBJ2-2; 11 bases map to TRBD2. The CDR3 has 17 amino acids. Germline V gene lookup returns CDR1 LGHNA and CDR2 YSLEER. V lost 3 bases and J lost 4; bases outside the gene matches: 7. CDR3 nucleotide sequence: TGCGCCAGCAGCCAGAATAGCGGGGGGGCGCGCACCGGGGAGCTGTTTTTT. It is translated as CASSQNSGGARTGELFF.

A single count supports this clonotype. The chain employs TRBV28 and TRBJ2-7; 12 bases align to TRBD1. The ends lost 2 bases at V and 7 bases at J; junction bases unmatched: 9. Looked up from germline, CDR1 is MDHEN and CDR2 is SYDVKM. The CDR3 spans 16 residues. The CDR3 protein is CASSLDPGTGGAEQYF. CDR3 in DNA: TGTGCCAGCAGTTTAGACCCCGGGACAGGGGGCGCGGAGCAGTACTTC.

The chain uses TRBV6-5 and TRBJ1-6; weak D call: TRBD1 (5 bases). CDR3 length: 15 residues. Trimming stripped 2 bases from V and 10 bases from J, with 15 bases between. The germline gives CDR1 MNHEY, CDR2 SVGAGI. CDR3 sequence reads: CASSYHGPTGSPLHF. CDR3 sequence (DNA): TGTGCCAGCAGTTACCATGGTCCAACAGGATCACCCCTCCACTTT.

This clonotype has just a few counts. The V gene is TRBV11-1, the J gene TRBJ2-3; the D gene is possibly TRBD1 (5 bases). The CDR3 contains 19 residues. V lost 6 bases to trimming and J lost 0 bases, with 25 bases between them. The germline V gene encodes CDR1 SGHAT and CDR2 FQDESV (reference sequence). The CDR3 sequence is CASRITVGRHLYSTDTQYF. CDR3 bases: TGTGCCAGCAGGATAACCGTGGGGCGACATTTATACAGCACAGATACGCAGTATTTT.